The next 20 T cell receptor beta chains were all read from a single sample in a study of CD8+ T cells in alopecia areata. Noted treatment: oral pan-JAK inhibitor, 5-10 mg twice daily. Extracted RNA was reverse transcribed, and the resulting cDNA served as sequencing template. The repertoire was sequenced with immunoSEQ multiplex PCR; TCRdb's copy has only in-frame clones and lacks some. This sample has hundreds of thousands of clones, with roughly 60% found just once. Specimen: CD4+ T cells sorted from blood, collected at week 24, from a patient treated with tofacitinib. The receptor source for this set is a human donor with alopecia areata.

The rearrangement joins TRBV30 to TRBJ1-1, with TRBD1 matching over 7 bases. The CDR3 length is 16 residues. CDR1 is GTSNPN and CDR2 is SVGIG in the germline V gene (reference sequence). The V gene end was trimmed by 0 bases and the J gene end by 3 bases; junction bases not matched to a gene: 10. CDR3 nucleotides: TGTGCCTGGAGTGTACTACGTGGCAGGGGGGACACTGAAGCTTTCTTT. Translated: CAWSVLRGRGDTEAFF.

The V gene is TRBV4-1, the J gene TRBJ1-2; 7 nucleotides match TRBD1. There are 14 residues in the CDR3. The germline V gene encodes CDR1 MGHRA and CDR2 YSYEKL. After removal of 0 bases from V and 7 bases from J, the junction contained 5 bases not matched to a gene. The CDR3 sequence: CASSQDNRGSGYTF. CDR3 DNA sequence: TGCGCCAGCAGCCAAGATAACAGGGGAAGTGGCTACACCTTC.

This clone was observed a few times. V is TRBV29-1 and J is TRBJ2-7; possibly TRBD2 for D (6 bases). The V end was cut by 7 bases, the J end by 7 bases, with 20 bases between. From germline, CDR1 is SQVTM and CDR2 ANQGSEA. The CDR3 has 13 amino acids. The CDR3 region is CSGSTSGAGEQYF. The CDR3 coding sequence is TGCAGCGGCTCGACCTCTGGGGCGGGAGAGCAGTACTTC.

J is TRBJ2-5 and V is TRBV4-1; D gene unclear. Trimming took 1 base from V and 2 from J, leaving 17 bases between them. The V gene's germline CDR1 is MGHRA and CDR2 YSYEKL. The CDR3 length is 17 residues. CDR3 sequence (DNA): TGCGCCAGCAGCCAAGTAGGATCGATGGCGGCACAAGAGACCCAGTACTTC. It encodes CASSQVGSMAAQETQYF.

The V gene is TRBV14, the J gene TRBJ1-6, with 7 bases fitting TRBD1. Trimming cost V 5 bases and J 8 bases; bases outside gene matches: 9. CDR3 size: 15 residues. CDR1 and CDR2 from the germline V gene are SGHDN and FVKESK. The DNA of the CDR3 is TGTGCCAGCAGCAGGGTACAGGGGATCGATTCACCCCTCCACTTT. Translation gives CASSRVQGIDSPLHF.

Concerning this clone: Compared with germline, one end of the junction differs, possibly owing to a read error. This rearrangement joins TRBV7-2 to TRBJ1-4, with 8 bases matching TRBD1. CDR3 length: 15 residues. Looked up from germline, CDR1 is SGHTA and CDR2 is FQGNSA. As DNA, the CDR3 is TGTGCCAGCAGCCCGACAGGGGCCCTTAATGGAAAACTGTTTTTT. Translation: CASSPTGALNGKLFF.

V and J are TRBV2 and TRBJ1-2; 8 bases map to TRBD1. After removal of 6 bases from V and 8 bases from J, the junction contained 5 bases not matched to a gene. Germline V lookup: CDR1 SNHLY, CDR2 FYNNEI. The CDR3 covers 12 residues. The CDR3, as DNA: TGTGCCAGCAGCTACGACAGGGGAGGCTACACCTTC. It codes for CASSYDRGGYTF.

This clone was found a few times. This chain connects TRBV11-2 to TRBJ2-3; D remains unclear. The CDR3 totals 15 residues. V gave up 4 bases and J gave up 2 bases, with 13 bases separating them. Germline V gene data show CDR1 as SGHAT and CDR2 as FQNNGV. The CDR3 is CASSSMASFTDTQYF. In DNA form, the CDR3 reads TGTGCCAGCAGCTCCATGGCCTCTTTCACAGATACGCAGTATTTT.

This sequence joins TRBV18 and TRBJ2-7; the D gene is possibly TRBD2 (5 bases). Trimming cost V 2 bases and J 6 bases, with 8 bases left between them. Per the germline V gene, CDR1 is KGHSH and CDR2 is LQKENI. The CDR3 loop spans 12 amino acids. The CDR3 region has the DNA TGTGCCAGCTCACCAGGGAGACGCGAGCAGTACTTC. It translates to CASSPGRREQYF.

V is TRBV7-2 and J is TRBJ2-3; 8 bases agree with TRBD2. This CDR3 has 14 residues. Germline V CDR1 and CDR2: SGHTA, FQGNSA. V lost 5 bases and J lost 4; bases outside the gene matches: 5. The CDR3 coding sequence is TGTGCCAGCAGCGAGCGGGGGTTCGCAGATACGCAGTATTTT. Its translation: CASSERGFADTQYF.

V gene TRBV9 combines with J gene TRBJ2-1; no definite D call. The ends were cut back, 2 bases at V and 2 bases at J, with 14 bases in the middle. The CDR3 totals 16 residues. The V gene's germline CDR1 is SGDLS and CDR2 YYNGEE. DNA of the CDR3: TGTGCCAGCAGCGTGAGTTGGGGTGGCCCCTACAATGAGCAGTTCTTC. Amino acids: CASSVSWGGPYNEQFF. The whole variable domain, remainder taken from reference TRBV9 and TRBJ2-1, is DSGVTQTPKHLITATGQRVTLRCSPRSGDLSVYWYQQSLDQGLQFLIQYYNGEERAKGNILERFSAQQFPDLHSELNLSSLELGDSALYFCASSVSWGGPYNEQFFGPGTRLTVL.

The J gene is TRBJ1-6, the V gene TRBV28; possible D gene TRBD1, 5 bases. V lost 5 bases and J lost 9, with 11 bases in between. The CDR3 is 13 amino acids. Germline V gene data show CDR1 as MDHEN and CDR2 as SYDVKM. This chain's CDR3 is CASSPIRASPLHF. CDR3 nucleotide sequence: TGTGCCAGCAGTCCTATCAGGGCTTCACCCCTCCACTTT.

The chain recombines TRBV12-5 with TRBJ1-4, with D tentatively TRBD1 (5 bases). Germline V gives CDR1 LGHNT, CDR2 FRNRAP. V shed 4 bases and J shed 15 bases, with 12 bases lying between them. There are 11 residues in the CDR3. CDR3 coding DNA: TGTGCTAGTGGTTCCGGGACTTTGGTGTTTTTT. Translation gives CASGSGTLVFF.

The chain joins TRBV28 to TRBJ1-2; possible D gene TRBD1, 5 bases. Germline V gene data show CDR1 as MDHEN and CDR2 as SYDVKM. Trimming stripped 8 bases from V and 8 bases from J, with 15 bases between. The CDR3 runs to 12 residues. Here the CDR3 DNA reads TGTGCCAGCCAAGAATCCGGGGGGGGCTACACCTTC. It specifies CASQESGGGYTF.

This rearrangement joins TRBV29-1 to TRBJ2-1, with TRBD1 matching 10 bases. J was trimmed by 2 bases and V by 7 bases; bases with no gene match: 2. CDR1 and CDR2 (germline): SQVTM, ANQGSEA. The CDR3 runs 13 residues. The CDR3 DNA is TGCAGCGCCGGGACAGGGGCCTACAATGAGCAGTTCTTC. Translation gives CSAGTGAYNEQFF.

This clone was seen a single time. The genes are TRBV30 and TRBJ2-7; D not resolved. V dropped 3 bases and J dropped 2 bases, with 11 bases sitting between them. The CDR3 totals 13 residues. The germline CDR1 and CDR2 sequences are GTSNPN and SVGIG (reference sequence). The CDR3 DNA follows: TGTGCCTGGAGCCCTACTCTAACCTACGAGCAGTACTTC. Protein product: CAWSPTLTYEQYF.

The chain recombines TRBV4-2 with TRBJ1-1; maybe TRBD1 (6 bases). The CDR3 is made up of 15 amino acids. V was cut by 1 base and J by 4 bases, with 13 bases left in between. CDR1 LGHNA and CDR2 YNFKEQ come from the germline V gene. The CDR3 bases are TGTGCCAGCAGCCAAGTGTCCAGGGGTGCCACTGAAGCTTTCTTT. As protein: CASSQVSRGATEAFF.

This clone has a handful of counts. V usage is TRBV9 and J usage is TRBJ1-1, with unresolved D. V lost 0 bases and J 2 bases, leaving 11 bases between the germline ends. Germline-derived CDR1 and CDR2 are SGDLS and YYNGEE. CDR3 length: 15 amino acids. The CDR3 coding sequence is TGTGCCAGCAGCGTAGAGTCGACACGAAACACTGAAGCTTTCTTT. It specifies CASSVESTRNTEAFF.

This clone was seen only once. The chain is built from TRBV29-1 and TRBJ1-4; D is ambiguous. The germline V gene encodes CDR1 SQVTM and CDR2 ANQGSEA. CDR3 length: 9 residues. The germline V and J ends were trimmed by 6 bases and 8 bases, with 4 bases remaining between them. The CDR3 nucleotides are TGCAGCGTGGGGGAAAAACTGTTTTTT. This translates into CSVGEKLFF. Full variable domain (remainder filled in from reference TRBV29-1 and TRBJ1-4): SAVISQKPSRDICQRGTSLTIQCQVDSQVTMMFWYRQQPGQSLTLIATANQGSEATYESGFVIDKFPISRPNLTFSTLTVSNMSPEDSSIYLCSVGEKLFFGSGTQLSVL.

A remark on this clone: The sample holds other DNA sequences that translate to the same CDR3. The genes are TRBV29-1 and TRBJ1-4; D call uncertain. The CDR3 length is 10 residues. Germline-derived CDR1 and CDR2 are SQVTM and ANQGSEA. V dropped 4 bases and J dropped 5 bases, with 2 bases sitting between them. The CDR3: CSVGNEKLFF. The CDR3, as DNA: TGCAGCGTTGGAAATGAAAAACTGTTTTTT.